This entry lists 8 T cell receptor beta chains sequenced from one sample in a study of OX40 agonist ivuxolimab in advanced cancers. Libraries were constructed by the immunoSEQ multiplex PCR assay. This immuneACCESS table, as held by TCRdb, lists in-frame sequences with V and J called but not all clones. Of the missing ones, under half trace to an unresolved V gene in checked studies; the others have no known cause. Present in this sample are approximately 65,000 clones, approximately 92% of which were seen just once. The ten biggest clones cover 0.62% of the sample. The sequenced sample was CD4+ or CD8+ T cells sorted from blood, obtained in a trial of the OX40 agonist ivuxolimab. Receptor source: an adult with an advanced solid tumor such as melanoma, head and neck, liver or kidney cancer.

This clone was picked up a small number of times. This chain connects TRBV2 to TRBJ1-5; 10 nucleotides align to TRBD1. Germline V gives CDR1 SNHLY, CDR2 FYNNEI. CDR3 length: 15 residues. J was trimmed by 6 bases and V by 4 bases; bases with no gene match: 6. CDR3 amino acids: CASSGGTGVSQPQHF. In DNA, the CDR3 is TGTGCCAGCAGTGGGGGGACAGGGGTAAGTCAGCCCCAGCATTTT.

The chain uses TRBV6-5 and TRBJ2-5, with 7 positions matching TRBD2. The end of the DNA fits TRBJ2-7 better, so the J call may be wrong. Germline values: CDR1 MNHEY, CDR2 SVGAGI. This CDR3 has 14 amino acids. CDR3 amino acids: CASSSGTAGDEQYF. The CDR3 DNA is TGTGCCAGCAGCTCAGGGACCGCGGGGGACGAGCAGTACTTC.

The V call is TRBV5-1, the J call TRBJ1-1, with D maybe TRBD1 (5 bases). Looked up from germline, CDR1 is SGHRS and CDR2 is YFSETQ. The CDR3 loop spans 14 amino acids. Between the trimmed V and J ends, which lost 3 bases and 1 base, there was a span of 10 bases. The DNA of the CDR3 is TGCGCCAGCAGCTCCCTGGGGGAGAACACTGAAGCTTTCTTT. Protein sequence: CASSSLGENTEAFF.

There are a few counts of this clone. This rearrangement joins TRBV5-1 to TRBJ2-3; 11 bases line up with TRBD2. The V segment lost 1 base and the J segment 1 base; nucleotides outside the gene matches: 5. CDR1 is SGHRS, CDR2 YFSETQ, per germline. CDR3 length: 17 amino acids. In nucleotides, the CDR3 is TGCGCCAGCAGCTTGTGGCTAGCGGGGGGTGGCACAGATACGCAGTATTTT. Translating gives CASSLWLAGGGTDTQYF.

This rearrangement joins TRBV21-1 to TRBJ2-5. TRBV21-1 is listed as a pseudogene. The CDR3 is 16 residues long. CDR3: CASSKNCPSYQETQYF. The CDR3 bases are TGTGCCAGCAGCAAAAATTGCCCATCGTACCAAGAGACCCAGTACTTC.

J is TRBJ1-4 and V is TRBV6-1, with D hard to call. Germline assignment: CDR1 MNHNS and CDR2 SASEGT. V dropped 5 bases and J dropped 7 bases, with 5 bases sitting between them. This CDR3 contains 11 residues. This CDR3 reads CASSQLEKLFF. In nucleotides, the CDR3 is TGTGCCAGCAGTCAGCTTGAAAAACTGTTTTTT.

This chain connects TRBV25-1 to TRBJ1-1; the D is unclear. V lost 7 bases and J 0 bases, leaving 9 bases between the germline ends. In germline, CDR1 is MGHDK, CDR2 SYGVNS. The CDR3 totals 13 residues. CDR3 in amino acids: CASKEEMNTEAFF. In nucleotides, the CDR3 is TGTGCCAGCAAAGAGGAAATGAACACTGAAGCTTTCTTT.

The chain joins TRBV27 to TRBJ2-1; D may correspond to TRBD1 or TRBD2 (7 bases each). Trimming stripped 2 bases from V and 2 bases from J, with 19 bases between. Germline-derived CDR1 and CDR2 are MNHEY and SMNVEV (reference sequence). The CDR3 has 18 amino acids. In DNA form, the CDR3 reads TGTGCCAGCAGTTTAGAACAGGGGAGGGGGGGCGCCTACAATGAGCAGTTCTTC. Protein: CASSLEQGRGGAYNEQFF.